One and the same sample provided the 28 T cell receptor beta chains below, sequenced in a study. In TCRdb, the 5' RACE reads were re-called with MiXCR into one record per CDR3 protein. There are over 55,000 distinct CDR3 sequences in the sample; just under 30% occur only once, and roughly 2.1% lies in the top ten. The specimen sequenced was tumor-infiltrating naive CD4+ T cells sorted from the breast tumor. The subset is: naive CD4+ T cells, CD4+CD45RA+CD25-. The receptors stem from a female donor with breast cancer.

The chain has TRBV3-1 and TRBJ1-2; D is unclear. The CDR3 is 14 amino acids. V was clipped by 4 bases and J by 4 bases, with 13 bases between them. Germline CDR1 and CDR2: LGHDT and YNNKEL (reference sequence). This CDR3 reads CASSLQEAVYGYTF. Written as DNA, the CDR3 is TGTGCCAGCAGCCTCCAAGAGGCAGTCTATGGCTACACCTTC.

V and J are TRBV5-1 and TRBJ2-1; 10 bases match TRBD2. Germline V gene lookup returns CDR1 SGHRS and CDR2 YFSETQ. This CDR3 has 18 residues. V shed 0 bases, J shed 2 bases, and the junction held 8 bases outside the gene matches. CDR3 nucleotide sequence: TGCGCCAGCAGCTTGGCGGGAGCGGGGGGGCCCCCCTACAATGAGCAGTTCTTC. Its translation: CASSLAGAGGPPYNEQFF.

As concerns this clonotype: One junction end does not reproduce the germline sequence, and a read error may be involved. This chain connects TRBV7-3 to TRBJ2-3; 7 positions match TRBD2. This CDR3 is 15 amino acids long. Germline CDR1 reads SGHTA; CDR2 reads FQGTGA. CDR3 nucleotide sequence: TGTGCCGGCAGCTTAAATTGGGGGGGGTCAGATACGCAGTATTTT. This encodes CAGSLNWGGSDTQYF.

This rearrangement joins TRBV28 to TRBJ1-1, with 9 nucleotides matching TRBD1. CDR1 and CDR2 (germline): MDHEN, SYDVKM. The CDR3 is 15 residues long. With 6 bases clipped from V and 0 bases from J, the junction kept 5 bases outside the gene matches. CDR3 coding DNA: TGTGCCAGCAGGACCCGGACAGGGGTGAACACTGAAGCTTTCTTT. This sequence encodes CASRTRTGVNTEAFF.

CDR3 amino acids: CASSFTGTGQETQYF. CDR3 in DNA: TGTGCCAGCAGCTTCACGGGGACAGGGCAAGAGACCCAGTACTTC. This chain links TRBV7-6 with TRBJ2-5; TRBD1 aligns across 9 bases. V was clipped by 3 bases and J by 2 bases; unmatched bases: 4. CDR1 and CDR2 from the germline V gene are SGHVS and FNYEAQ. The CDR3 spans 15 residues.

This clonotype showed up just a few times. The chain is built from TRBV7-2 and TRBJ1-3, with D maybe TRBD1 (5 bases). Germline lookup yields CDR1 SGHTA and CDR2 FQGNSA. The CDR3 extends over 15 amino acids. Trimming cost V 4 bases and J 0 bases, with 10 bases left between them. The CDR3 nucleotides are TGTGCCAGCAGCTCGGGACTGTTCTCTGGAAACACCATATATTTT. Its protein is CASSSGLFSGNTIYF.

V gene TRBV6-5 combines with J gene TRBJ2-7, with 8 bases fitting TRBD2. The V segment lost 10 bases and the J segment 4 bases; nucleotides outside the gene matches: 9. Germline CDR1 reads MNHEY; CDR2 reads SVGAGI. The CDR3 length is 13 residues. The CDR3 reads CATSQREPYEQYF. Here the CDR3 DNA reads TGTGCCACCTCCCAGCGGGAGCCATACGAGCAGTACTTC.

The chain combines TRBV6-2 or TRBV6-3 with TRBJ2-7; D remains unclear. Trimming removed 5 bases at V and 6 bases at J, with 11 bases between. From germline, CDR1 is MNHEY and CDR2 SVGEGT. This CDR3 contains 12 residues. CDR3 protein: CASSNGVGEQYF. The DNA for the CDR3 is TGTGCCAGCAGTAACGGAGTGGGCGAGCAGTACTTC.

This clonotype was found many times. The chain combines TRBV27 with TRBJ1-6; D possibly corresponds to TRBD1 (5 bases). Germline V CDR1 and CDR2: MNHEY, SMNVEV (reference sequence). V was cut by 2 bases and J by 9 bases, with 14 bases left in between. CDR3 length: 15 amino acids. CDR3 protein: CASSLRQGGSSPLHF. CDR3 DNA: TGTGCCAGCAGTTTACGGCAGGGAGGAAGTTCACCCCTCCACTTT.

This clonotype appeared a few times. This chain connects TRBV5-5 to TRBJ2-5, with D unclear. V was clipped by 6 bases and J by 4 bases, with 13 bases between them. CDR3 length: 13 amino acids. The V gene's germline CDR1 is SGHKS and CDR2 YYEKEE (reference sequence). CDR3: CASTPIMGETQYF. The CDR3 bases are TGTGCCAGCACCCCTATTATGGGAGAGACCCAGTACTTC.

The CDR3 sequence: CASSYPSSYEQYF. CDR3 DNA: TGTGCCAGCAGCTACCCTAGCTCCTACGAGCAGTACTTC. The gene calls are TRBV7-9 and TRBJ2-7; D uncertain. This CDR3 contains 13 residues. From germline, CDR1 is SEHNR and CDR2 FQNEAQ (reference sequence). V gave up 4 bases and J gave up 0 bases, with 7 bases separating them.

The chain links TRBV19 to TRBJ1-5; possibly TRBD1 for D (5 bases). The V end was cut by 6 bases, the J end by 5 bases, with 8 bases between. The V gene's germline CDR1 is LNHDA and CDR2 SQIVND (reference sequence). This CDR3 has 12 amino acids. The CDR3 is CASSTGYQPQHF. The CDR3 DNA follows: TGTGCCAGTAGCACAGGATATCAGCCCCAGCATTTT.

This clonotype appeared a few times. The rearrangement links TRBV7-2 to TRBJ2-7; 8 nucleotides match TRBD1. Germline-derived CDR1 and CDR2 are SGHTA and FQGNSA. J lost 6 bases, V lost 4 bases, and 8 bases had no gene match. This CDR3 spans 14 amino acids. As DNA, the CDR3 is TGTGCCAGCAGCTCGCAGGGGGCTCGTTCCGAGCAGTACTTC. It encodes CASSSQGARSEQYF.

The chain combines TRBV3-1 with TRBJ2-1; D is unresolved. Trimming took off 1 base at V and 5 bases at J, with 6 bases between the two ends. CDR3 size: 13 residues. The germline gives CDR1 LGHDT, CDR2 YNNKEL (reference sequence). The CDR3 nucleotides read TGTGCCAGCAGCCAAGGAAAAGACAATGAGCAGTTCTTC. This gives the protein CASSQGKDNEQFF.

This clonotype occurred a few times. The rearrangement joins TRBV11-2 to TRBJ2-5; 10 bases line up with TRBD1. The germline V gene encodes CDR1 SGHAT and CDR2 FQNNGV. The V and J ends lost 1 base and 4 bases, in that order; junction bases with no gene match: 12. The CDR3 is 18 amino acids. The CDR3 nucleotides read TGTGCCAGCAGCTTAGGCAACCCCGGGACAGGGGTTGTAGAGACCCAGTACTTC. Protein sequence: CASSLGNPGTGVVETQYF.

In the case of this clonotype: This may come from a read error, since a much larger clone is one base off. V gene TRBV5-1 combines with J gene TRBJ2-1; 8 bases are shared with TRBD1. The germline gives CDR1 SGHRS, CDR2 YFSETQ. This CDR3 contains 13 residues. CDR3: CASSSGGNNEQSF. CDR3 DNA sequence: TGCGCCAGCAGCTCAGGGGGCAACAATGAGCAGTCCTTC.

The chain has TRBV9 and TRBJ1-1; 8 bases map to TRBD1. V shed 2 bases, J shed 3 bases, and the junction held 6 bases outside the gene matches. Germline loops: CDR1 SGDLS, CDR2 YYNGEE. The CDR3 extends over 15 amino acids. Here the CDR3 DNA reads TGTGCCAGCAGCGTGAGGACAGGGAGCGACACTGAAGCTTTCTTT. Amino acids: CASSVRTGSDTEAFF.

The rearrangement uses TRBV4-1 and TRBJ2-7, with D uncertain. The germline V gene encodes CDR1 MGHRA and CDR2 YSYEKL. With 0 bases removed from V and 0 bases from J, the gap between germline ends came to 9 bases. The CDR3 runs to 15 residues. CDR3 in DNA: TGCGCCAGCAGCCAAGATTGGGCTGGCTCCTACGAGCAGTACTTC. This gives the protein CASSQDWAGSYEQYF.

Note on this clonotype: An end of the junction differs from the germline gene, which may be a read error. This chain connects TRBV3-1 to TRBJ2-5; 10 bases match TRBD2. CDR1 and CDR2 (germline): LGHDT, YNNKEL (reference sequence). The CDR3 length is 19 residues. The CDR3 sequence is CASSQDPTSGLTYQETRYF. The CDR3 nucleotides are TGTGCCAGCAGCCAAGATCCGACTAGCGGGCTGACTTACCAAGAGACCCGGTACTTC.

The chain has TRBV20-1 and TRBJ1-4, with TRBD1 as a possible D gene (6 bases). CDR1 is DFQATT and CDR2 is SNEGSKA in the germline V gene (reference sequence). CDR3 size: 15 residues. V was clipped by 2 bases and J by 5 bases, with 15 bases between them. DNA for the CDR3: TGCAGTGCTAGAACAGGGCGCGGGGGAAATGAAAAACTGTTTTTT. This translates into CSARTGRGGNEKLFF.

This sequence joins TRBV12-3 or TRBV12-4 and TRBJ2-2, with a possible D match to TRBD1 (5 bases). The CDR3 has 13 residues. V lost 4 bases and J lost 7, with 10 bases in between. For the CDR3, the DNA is TGTGCCAGCAGTTCGCAGGGATTCGGGGAGCTGTTTTTT. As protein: CASSSQGFGELFF.

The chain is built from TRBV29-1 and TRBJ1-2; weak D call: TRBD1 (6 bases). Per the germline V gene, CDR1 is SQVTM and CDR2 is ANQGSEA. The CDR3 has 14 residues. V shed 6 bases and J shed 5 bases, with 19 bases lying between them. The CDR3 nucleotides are TGCAGCGTCGACCACCCAGGGGAAGGGTATGGCTACACCTTC. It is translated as CSVDHPGEGYGYTF.

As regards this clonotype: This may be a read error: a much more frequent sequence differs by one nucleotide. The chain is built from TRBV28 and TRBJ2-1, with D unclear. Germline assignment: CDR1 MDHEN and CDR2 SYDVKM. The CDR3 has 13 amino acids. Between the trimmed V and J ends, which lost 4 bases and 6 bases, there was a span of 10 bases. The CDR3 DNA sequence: TGTGCCAGCAGTTCTTTCAAATCCAATGAGCAGTTCTTC. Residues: CASSSFKSNEQFF. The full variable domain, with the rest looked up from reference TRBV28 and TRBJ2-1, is DVKVTQSSRYLVKRTGEKVFLECVQDMDHENMFWYRQDPGLGLRLIYFSYDVKMKEKGDIPEGYSVSREKKERFSLILESASTNQTSMYLCASSSFKSNEQFFGPGTRLTVL.

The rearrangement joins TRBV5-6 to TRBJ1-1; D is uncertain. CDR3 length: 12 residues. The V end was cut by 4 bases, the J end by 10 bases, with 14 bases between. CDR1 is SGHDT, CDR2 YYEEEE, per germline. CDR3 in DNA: TGTGCCAGCAGCCCGGGCCCCGAGGGAGCTTTCTTT. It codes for CASSPGPEGAFF.

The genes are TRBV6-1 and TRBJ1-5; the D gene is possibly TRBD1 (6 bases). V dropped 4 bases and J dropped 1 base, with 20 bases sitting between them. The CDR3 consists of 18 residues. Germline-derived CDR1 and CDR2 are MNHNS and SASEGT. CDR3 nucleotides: TGTGCCAGCAGTGGGGACACGAGTCGCCAATCAAGCAATCAGCCCCAGCATTTT. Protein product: CASSGDTSRQSSNQPQHF.

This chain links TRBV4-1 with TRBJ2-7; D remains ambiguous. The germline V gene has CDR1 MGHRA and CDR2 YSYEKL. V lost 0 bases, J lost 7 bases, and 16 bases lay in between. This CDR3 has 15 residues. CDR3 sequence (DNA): TGCGCCAGCAGCCAAGATCTGACCGTCCCGCGGGAGCAGTACTTC. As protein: CASSQDLTVPREQYF.

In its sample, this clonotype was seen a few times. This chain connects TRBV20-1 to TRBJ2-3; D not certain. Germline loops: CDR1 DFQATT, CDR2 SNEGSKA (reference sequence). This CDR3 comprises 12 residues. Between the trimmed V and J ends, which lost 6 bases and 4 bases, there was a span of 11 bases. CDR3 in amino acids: CSALSSADTQYF. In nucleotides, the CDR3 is TGCAGTGCGCTGTCCAGCGCAGATACGCAGTATTTT.

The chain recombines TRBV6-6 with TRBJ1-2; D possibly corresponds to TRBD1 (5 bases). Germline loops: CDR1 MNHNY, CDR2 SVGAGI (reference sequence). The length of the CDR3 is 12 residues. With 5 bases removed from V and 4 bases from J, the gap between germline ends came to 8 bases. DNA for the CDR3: TGTGCCAGCAGTGCCGGGACCTATGGCTACACCTTC. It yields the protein CASSAGTYGYTF.